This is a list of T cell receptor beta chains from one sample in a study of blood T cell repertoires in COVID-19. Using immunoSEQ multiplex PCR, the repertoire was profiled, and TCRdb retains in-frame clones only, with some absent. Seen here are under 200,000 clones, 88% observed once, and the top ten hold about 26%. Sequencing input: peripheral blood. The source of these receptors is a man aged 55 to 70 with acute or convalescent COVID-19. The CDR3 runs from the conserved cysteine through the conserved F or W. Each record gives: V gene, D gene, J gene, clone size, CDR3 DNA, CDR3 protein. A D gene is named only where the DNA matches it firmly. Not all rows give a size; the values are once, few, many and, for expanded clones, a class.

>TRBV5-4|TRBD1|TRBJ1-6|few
TGTGCCAGCAGCTTGGCAGGGACAGGGGGTCAAGGTTTCCACTTT
CASSLAGTGGQGFHF
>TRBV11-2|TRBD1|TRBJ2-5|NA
TGTGCCAGCAGCTTGGGAAGAAGACAGGGGCGAGAGACCCAGTACTTC
CASSLGRRQGRETQYF
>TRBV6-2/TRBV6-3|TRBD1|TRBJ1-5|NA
TGTGCCAGCAGTTACTGGGGGACAGGGATTTTTGGGAGCAATCAGCCCCAGCATTTT
CASSYWGTGIFGSNQPQHF
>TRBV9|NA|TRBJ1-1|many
TGTGCCAGCAGCCCCGTGCCGGGGTTGAGCACTGAAGCTTTCTTT
CASSPVPGLSTEAFF
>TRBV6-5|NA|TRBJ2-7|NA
TGTGCCAGCAGTTATGGACAGACTTCCTACGAGCAGTACTTC
CASSYGQTSYEQYF
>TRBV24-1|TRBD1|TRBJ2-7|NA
TGTGCCACCAGTGATCGTGACAGGGGAGAAAAGAACGAGCAGTACTTC
CATSDRDRGEKNEQYF
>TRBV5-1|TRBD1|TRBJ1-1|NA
TGCGCCAGCTCGTCCTATACAGGGGGAGCTGAAGCTTTCTTT
CASSSYTGGAEAFF
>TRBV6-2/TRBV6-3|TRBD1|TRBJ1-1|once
TGTGCCAGCAGTTCCAGGGGGCTGGAAGCTTTCTTT
CASSSRGLEAFF
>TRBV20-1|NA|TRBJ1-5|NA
TGCAGTGCTAGTTATAATGAAGCTGGTCAGCCCCAGCATTTT
CSASYNEAGQPQHF
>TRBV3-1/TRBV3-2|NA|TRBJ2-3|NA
TGTGCCAGCAGCCCCCGGGGAGGAACAGATACGCAGTATTTT
CASSPRGGTDTQYF
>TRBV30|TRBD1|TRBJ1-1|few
TGTGCCTGGAGTGTACGGGCCAGGGGGACAACTTTCTTT
CAWSVRARGTTFF
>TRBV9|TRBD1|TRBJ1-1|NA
TGTGCCAGCAGCCCCAGGACAGGGCGGACTGAAGCTTTCTTT
CASSPRTGRTEAFF
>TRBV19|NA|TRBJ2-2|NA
TGTGCCAGTTCCCAGGGGGGACGGGCGAACACCGGGGAGCTGTTTTTT
CASSQGGRANTGELFF
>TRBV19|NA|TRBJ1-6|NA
TGTGCCAGTAGGGCGGGGGCATACAGCTCCTATAATTCACCCCTCCACTTT
CASRAGAYSSYNSPLHF
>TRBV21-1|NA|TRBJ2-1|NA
TGTGCCAGCAGTTTTCCGGGAGTAGAGTCCTACAATGAGCAGTTCTTC
CASSFPGVESYNEQFF
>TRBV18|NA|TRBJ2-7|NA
TGTGCCAGCTCACCACCCCGGGGACATATCTACGAGCAGTACTTC
CASSPPRGHIYEQYF
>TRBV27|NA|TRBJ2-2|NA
TGTGCCGTTGGCATGAACACCGGGGAGCTGTTTTTT
CAVGMNTGELFF
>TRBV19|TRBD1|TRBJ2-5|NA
TGTGCCAGTAGCCACGGGACAGAAGAGACCCAGTACTTC
CASSHGTEETQYF
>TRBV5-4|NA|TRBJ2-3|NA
TGTGCCAGCAGCTTTGAGGGAACGGGAATCGCAGATACGCAGTATTTT
CASSFEGTGIADTQYF